This note documents a single T cell receptor (beta chain) sequence. In assigning cohorts, the study relied on participant-reported clinical history. The entry originates in a study of blood T cell repertoires in COVID-19. Study-wide background: Italy, Spain and the United States were the sources of the convalescent and acute COVID-19 samples. T cells, B-cell-depleted T cells, or PBMCs supplied cDNA or gDNA.

Authors' data handling: Estimated nucleated cell counts came from reference gene primer amplification. This table comes from immunoSEQ multiplex PCR, and its TCRdb copy is limited to in-frame clones, with some not included. V, J and clone size reflect that table, while D and trimming were determined from the DNA. The table has a few hundred thousand clones, roughly 92% seen once. The CDR3 runs to 17 residues. With 2 bases clipped from V and 7 bases from J, the junction kept 12 bases outside the gene matches. Germline V gives CDR1 SGHTA, CDR2 FQGNSA. Input material: PBMCs or T cells enriched from blood (not recorded which). This clonotype originated in a woman aged 35 to 49 who had been exposed to COVID-19. V usage is TRBV7-2 and J usage is TRBJ2-5; 11 bases map to TRBD2. CDR3 nucleotides: TGTGCCAGCAGCTTAAATGCTAGCGGGAGGCGGTCGGTGACCCAGTACTTC. Protein: CASSLNASGRRSVTQYF.